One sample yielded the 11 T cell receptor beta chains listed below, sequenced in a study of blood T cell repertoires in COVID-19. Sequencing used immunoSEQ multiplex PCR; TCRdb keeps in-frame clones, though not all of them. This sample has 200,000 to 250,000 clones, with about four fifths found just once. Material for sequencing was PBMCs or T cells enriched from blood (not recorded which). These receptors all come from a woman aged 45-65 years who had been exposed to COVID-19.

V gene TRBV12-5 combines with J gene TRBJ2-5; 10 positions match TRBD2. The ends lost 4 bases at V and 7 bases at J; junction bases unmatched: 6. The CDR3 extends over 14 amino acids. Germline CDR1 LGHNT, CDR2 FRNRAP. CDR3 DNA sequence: TGTGCTAGTGGTTCCGGGACTAGCGCGGGGACCCAGTACTTC. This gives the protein CASGSGTSAGTQYF.

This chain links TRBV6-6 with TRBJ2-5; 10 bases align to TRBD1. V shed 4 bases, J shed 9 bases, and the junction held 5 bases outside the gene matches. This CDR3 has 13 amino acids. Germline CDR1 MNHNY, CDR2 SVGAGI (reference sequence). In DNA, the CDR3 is TGTGCCAGCAGTTCCCCGGGACAGGGGCCCCAGTACTTC. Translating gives CASSSPGQGPQYF.

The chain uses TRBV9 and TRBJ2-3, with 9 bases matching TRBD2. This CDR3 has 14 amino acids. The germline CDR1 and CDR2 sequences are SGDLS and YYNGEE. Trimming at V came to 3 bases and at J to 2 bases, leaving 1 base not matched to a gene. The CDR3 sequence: CASSGGLATDTQYF. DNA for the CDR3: TGTGCCAGCAGCGGGGGACTAGCCACAGATACGCAGTATTTT.

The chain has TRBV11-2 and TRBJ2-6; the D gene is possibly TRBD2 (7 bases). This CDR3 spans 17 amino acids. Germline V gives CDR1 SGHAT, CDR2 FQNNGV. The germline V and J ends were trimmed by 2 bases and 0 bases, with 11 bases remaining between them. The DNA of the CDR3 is TGTGCCAGCAGCTTAAGGGGGGGGCACTCTGGGGCCAACGTCCTGACTTTC. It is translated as CASSLRGGHSGANVLTF.

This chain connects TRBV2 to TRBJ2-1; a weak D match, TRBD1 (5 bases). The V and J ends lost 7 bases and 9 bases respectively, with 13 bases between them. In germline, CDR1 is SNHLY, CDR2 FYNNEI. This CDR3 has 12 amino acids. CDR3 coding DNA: TGTGCCAGCAACCTAGAAGGGGTTGAGCAGTTCTTC. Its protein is CASNLEGVEQFF. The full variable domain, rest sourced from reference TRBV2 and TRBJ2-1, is EPEVTQTPSHQVTQMGQEVILRCVPISNHLYFYWYRQILGQKVEFLVSFYNNEISEKSEIFDDQFSVERPDGSNFTLKIRSTKLEDSAMYFCASNLEGVEQFFGPGTRLTVL.

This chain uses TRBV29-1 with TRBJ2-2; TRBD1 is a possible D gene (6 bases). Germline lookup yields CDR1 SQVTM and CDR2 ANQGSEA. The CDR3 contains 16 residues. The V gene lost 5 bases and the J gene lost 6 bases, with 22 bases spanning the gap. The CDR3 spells CSVWAARGDLAGELFF. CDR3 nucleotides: TGCAGCGTTTGGGCCGCCAGGGGTGATCTGGCCGGGGAGCTGTTTTTT.

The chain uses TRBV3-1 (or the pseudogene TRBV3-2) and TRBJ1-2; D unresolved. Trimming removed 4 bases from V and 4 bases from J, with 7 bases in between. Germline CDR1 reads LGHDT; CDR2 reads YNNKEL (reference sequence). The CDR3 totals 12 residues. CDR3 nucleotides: TGTGCCAGCAGCCCCCACGGCTATGGCTACACCTTC. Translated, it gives CASSPHGYGYTF.

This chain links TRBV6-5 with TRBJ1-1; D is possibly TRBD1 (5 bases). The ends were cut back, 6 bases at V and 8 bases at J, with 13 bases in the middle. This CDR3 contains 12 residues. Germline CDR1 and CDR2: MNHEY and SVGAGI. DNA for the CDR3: TGTGCCAGCAGCCCAAGCAACAGGGAAGCTTTCTTT. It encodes CASSPSNREAFF.

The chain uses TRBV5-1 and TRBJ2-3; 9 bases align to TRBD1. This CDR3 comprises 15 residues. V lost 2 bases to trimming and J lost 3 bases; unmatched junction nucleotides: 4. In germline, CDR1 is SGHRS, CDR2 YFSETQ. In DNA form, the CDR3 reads TGCGCCAGCAGCTTCCGGGACAGGGAGACAGATACGCAGTATTTT. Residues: CASSFRDRETDTQYF.

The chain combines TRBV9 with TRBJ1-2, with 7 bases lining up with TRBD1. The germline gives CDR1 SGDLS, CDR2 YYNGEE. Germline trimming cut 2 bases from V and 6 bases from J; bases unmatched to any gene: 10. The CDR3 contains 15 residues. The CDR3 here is CASSVRTGTEDGYTF. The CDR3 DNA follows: TGTGCCAGCAGCGTCCGGACGGGGACAGAGGATGGCTACACCTTC. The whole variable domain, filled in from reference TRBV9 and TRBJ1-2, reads DSGVTQTPKHLITATGQRVTLRCSPRSGDLSVYWYQQSLDQGLQFLIQYYNGEERAKGNILERFSAQQFPDLHSELNLSSLELGDSALYFCASSVRTGTEDGYTFGSGTRLTVV.

The CDR3 is CASRKNTPNTGELFF. The DNA of the CDR3 is TGTGCCAGCCGCAAAAACACACCGAACACCGGGGAGCTGTTTTTT. The chain employs TRBV3-1 (or the pseudogene TRBV3-2) and TRBJ2-2; D not certain. The germline V and J ends were trimmed by 8 bases and 0 bases, with 13 bases remaining between them. CDR3 length: 15 residues. Germline loops: CDR1 LGHDT, CDR2 YNNKEL (reference sequence).